Detailed here is one TCR beta chain. As yet, its antigen is unknown. A read error may account for a junction end that differs from germline. The data were taken from a study of a mutant IDH1 vaccine in newly diagnosed glioma. About the study: Beginning 4-6 weeks after radiotherapy alone, or with temozolomide cycles, vaccination took place. Sex distribution of treated patients was about 60% male and approximately 38% female; mean age was around 42 years.

Some clones are missing from TCRdb's copy, which holds only in-frame ones; the method was immunoSEQ multiplex PCR. Found here are tens of thousands of clones, approximately 84% of them singletons; the top ten hold about 4%. Sample time point: week 47, end of study. Vaccination comprised doses that each held 300 ug of mutant IDH1 20-mer peptide, plus topical imiquimod. Germline CDR1 reads MDHEN; CDR2 reads SYDVKM. This CDR3 region has 12 residues. The origin of this receptor is a woman younger than 45 with glioma. Some clones in this sample may be carry-over from other donors' samples. The rearrangement links TRBV28 to TRBJ2-7; D is unresolved. The material was PBMCs, obtained from a glioma patient whose treatment included an IDH1 peptide vaccine. This chain's CDR3 is CASSLSGHGANF. CDR3 DNA: TGTGCCAGCAGTTTATCGGGTCACGGAGCCAACTTC.